These 11 T cell receptor beta chains were sequenced from one sample in a study of T-cell memory formation after mild COVID-19. TCRdb ran MiXCR on the 5' RACE reads and lists one entry per CDR3 protein. The sample yields 300,000 to 400,000 distinct CDR3 sequences, about an eighth seen once. Material: PBMCs or a T cell subset sorted from them (not recorded which). The receptors here all came from a man between 18 and 29 years old who had mild COVID-19 (a few samples of this study predate the infection). Cell type and time point are not known.

This chain joins TRBV7-6 and TRBJ2-3, with TRBD2 matching over 8 bases. The V gene's germline CDR1 is SGHVS and CDR2 FNYEAQ. The CDR3 contains 14 residues. The junction had 5 bases not matched to a gene; V was cut back by 7 bases and J by 2 bases. The CDR3 region has the DNA TGTGCCAGCAAAGCGGGGGCCTCCACAGATACGCAGTATTTT. Its protein is CASKAGASTDTQYF.

The rearrangement uses TRBV6-5 and TRBJ2-3; 8 bases agree with TRBD2. Germline loops: CDR1 MNHEY, CDR2 SVGAGI. The CDR3 has 15 amino acids. The V and J ends lost 2 bases and 1 base, in that order; junction bases with no gene match: 2. DNA of the CDR3: TGTGCCAGCAGTTACATGCGGGGGGGCACAGATACGCAGTATTTT. This codes for CASSYMRGGTDTQYF.

The V and J genes are TRBV4-1 and TRBJ1-2; possible D gene TRBD1, 6 bases. Trimming left V 4 bases short and J 4 bases short, with 19 bases between. Germline CDR1 MGHRA, CDR2 YSYEKL. The CDR3 extends over 16 amino acids. The CDR3 loop reads CASSPRGTFRGYGYTF. CDR3 nucleotide sequence: TGCGCCAGCAGCCCCCGGGGGACATTCCGCGGCTATGGCTACACCTTC.

The V gene is TRBV24-1, the J gene TRBJ2-5; TRBD1 is a possible D gene (6 bases). V was pared by 4 bases and J by 4 bases, with 18 bases between. The germline gives CDR1 KGHDR, CDR2 SFDVKD. CDR3 size: 16 residues. The CDR3 spells CATSDSTQGRGETQYF. CDR3 in DNA: TGTGCCACCAGTGACTCAACACAGGGACGAGGAGAGACCCAGTACTTC.

The chain recombines TRBV29-1 with TRBJ2-3, with 10 nucleotides matching TRBD2. The CDR3 loop spans 15 amino acids. CDR1 is SQVTM and CDR2 is ANQGSEA in the germline V gene. Trimming took 2 bases from V and 5 from J; bases not matched to a gene: 7. CDR3 nucleotide sequence: TGCAGCGTTGAACTGCCTAGCGGGGGTTTAGATACGCAGTATTTT. It encodes CSVELPSGGLDTQYF.

The rearrangement uses TRBV12-5 and TRBJ1-1; D unclear. The CDR3 spans 14 residues. The germline V gene has CDR1 LGHNT and CDR2 FRNRAP. V dropped 0 bases and J dropped 4 bases, with 9 bases sitting between them. The CDR3 DNA sequence: TGTGCTAGTGGTTTGGTTGACCCTTTCACTGAAGCTTTCTTT. It encodes CASGLVDPFTEAFF. The variable domain in full, with the rest retrieved from reference TRBV12-5 and TRBJ1-1, is DARVTQTPRHKVTEMGQEVTMRCQPILGHNTVFWYRQTMMQGLELLAYFRNRAPLDDSGMPKDRFSAEMPDATLATLKIQPSEPRDSAVYFCASGLVDPFTEAFFGQGTRLTVV.

This sequence joins TRBV6-2 or TRBV6-3 and TRBJ2-7, with D unclear. Germline values: CDR1 MNHEY, CDR2 SVGEGT. Trimming cost V 2 bases and J 0 bases, with 5 bases left between them. The CDR3 is made up of 13 amino acids. CDR3 in DNA: TGTGCCAGCAGTTACAAGGCCTCCTACGAGCAGTACGTC. The encoded protein is CASSYKASYEQYV.

The chain carries TRBV5-5 and TRBJ1-5; D not resolved. The germline gives CDR1 SGHKS, CDR2 YYEKEE (reference sequence). V was trimmed by 4 bases and J by 6 bases, leaving 11 bases between them. The CDR3 spans 13 residues. The CDR3 loop is CASSLLESQPQHF. The CDR3 DNA is TGTGCCAGCAGCCTGCTTGAGAGTCAGCCCCAGCATTTT.

This clonotype turned up a few times. The chain carries TRBV20-1 and TRBJ1-1, with D unresolved. This CDR3 region has 12 residues. Germline CDR1 reads DFQATT; CDR2 reads SNEGSKA (reference sequence). This CDR3 is CSQQVPNTEAFF. The CDR3, as DNA: TGCAGCCAACAAGTTCCGAACACTGAAGCTTTCTTT.

V and J are TRBV3-1 and TRBJ2-1; D is unclear. The germline V gene has CDR1 LGHDT and CDR2 YNNKEL (reference sequence). V was shortened by 2 bases and J by 5 bases, with 7 bases between the two germline ends. The CDR3 runs to 13 residues. The CDR3: CASSQRTNNEQFF. The CDR3 DNA sequence: TGTGCCAGCAGCCAACGGACCAACAATGAGCAGTTCTTC.

The chain employs TRBV4-1 and TRBJ2-1; possible D gene TRBD2, 5 bases. The ends were cut back, 1 base at V and 6 bases at J, with 16 bases in the middle. This CDR3 spans 16 amino acids. Germline loops: CDR1 MGHRA, CDR2 YSYEKL. In DNA form, the CDR3 reads TGCGCCAGCAGCCAAGGTCGGGGTTTGGCCGTCAATGAGCAGTTCTTC. Its translation: CASSQGRGLAVNEQFF.